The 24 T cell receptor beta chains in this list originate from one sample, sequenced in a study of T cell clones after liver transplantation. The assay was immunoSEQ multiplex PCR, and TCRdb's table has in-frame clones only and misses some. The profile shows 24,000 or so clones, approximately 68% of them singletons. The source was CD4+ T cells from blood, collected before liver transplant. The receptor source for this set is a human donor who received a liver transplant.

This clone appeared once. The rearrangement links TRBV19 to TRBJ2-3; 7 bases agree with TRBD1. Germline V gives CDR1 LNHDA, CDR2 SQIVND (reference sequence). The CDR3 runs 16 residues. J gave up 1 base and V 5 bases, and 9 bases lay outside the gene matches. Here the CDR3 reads CASSFNQGVGTDTQYF. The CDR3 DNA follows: TGTGCCAGTAGTTTCAACCAGGGGGTAGGCACAGATACGCAGTATTTT.

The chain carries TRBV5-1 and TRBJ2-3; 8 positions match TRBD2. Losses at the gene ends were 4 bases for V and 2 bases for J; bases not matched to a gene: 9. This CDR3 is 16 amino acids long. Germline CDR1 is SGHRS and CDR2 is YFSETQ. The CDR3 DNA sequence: TGCGCCAGCAGCCTTGATAAGCGGGGGTACACAGATACGCAGTATTTT. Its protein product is CASSLDKRGYTDTQYF.

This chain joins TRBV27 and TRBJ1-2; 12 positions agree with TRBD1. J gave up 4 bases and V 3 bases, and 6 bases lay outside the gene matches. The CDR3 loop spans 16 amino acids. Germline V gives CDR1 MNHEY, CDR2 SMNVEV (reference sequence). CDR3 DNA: TGTGCCAGCAGTTTTTGGGGGACAGGGGGCGGCTATGGCTACACCTTC. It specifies CASSFWGTGGGYGYTF.

The chain's CDR3 is CASSFGGGAGFRETQYF. The CDR3 region has the DNA TGTGCCAGCAGTTTCGGCGGGGGGGCGGGTTTCCGAGAGACCCAGTACTTC. The chain couples TRBV28 to TRBJ2-5; the match to TRBD2 covers 9 bases. Germline CDR1 MDHEN, CDR2 SYDVKM. V shed 3 bases and J 4 bases; nucleotides not matched to a gene: 12. This CDR3 has 17 residues.

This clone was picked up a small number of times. CDR3 sequence: CATKGHLYEQYF. DNA for the CDR3: TGTGCCACTAAGGGACATCTTTACGAGCAGTACTTC. The chain links TRBV19 to TRBJ2-7; tentatively, D is TRBD1 (6 bases). V lost 10 bases to trimming and J lost 4 bases, with 14 bases between them. The CDR3 has 12 amino acids. Per the germline V gene, CDR1 is LNHDA and CDR2 is SQIVND (reference sequence).

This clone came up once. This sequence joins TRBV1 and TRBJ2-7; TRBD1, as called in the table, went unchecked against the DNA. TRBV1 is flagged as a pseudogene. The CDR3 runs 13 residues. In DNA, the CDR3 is TGCACCAGCAGCCAGGTACAGCCCTACGAGCAGTACTTC. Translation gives CTSSQVQPYEQYF.

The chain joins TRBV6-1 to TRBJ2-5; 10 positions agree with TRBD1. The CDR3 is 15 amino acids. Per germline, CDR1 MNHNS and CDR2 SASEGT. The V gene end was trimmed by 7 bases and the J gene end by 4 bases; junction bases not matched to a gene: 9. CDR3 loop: CASTIGQGERETQYF. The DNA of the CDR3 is TGTGCCAGCACGATCGGACAGGGGGAGAGAGAGACCCAGTACTTC.

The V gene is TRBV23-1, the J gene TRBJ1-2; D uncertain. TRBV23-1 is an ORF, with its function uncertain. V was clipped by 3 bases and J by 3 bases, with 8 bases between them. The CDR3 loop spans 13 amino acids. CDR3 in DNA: TGCGCCAGCAGTCACGTGGTCGACTATGGCTACACCTTC. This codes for CASSHVVDYGYTF.

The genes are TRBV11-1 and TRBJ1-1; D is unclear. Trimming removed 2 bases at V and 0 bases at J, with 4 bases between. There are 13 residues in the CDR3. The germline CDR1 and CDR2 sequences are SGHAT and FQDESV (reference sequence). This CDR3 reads CASSLNLNTEAFF. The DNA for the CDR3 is TGTGCCAGCAGCTTAAACCTGAACACTGAAGCTTTCTTT.

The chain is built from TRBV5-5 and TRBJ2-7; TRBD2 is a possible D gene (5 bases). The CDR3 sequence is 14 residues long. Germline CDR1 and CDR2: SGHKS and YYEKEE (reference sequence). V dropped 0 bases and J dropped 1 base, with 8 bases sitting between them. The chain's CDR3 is CASSLETRSYEQYV. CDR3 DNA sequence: TGTGCCAGCAGCTTGGAAACTAGATCCTACGAGCAGTACGTC.

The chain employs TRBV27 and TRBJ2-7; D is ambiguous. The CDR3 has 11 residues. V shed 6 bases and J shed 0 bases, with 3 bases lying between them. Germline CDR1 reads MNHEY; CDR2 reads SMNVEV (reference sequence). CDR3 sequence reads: CASRNSYEQYV. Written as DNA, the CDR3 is TGTGCCAGCAGGAACTCCTACGAGCAGTACGTC.

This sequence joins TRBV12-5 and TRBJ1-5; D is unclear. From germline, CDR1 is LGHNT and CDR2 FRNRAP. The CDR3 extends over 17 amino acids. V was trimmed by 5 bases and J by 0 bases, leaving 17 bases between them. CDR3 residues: CASGPNDGINSNQPQHF. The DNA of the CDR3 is TGTGCTAGTGGTCCAAACGACGGGATTAATAGCAATCAGCCCCAGCATTTT.

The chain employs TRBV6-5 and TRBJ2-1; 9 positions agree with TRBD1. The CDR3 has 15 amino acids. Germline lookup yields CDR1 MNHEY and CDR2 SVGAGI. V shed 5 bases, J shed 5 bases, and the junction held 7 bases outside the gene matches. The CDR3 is CASSTPRQGDNEQFF. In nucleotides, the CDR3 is TGTGCCAGCAGTACCCCTAGACAGGGGGACAATGAGCAGTTCTTC.

The CDR3 nucleotides are TGTGCCAGTAGTATAAGAGGGGAGAGACTAGCCAAAAACATTCAGTACTTC. Its protein product is CASSIRGERLAKNIQYF. The J gene is TRBJ2-4, the V gene TRBV19; D is possibly TRBD1 or TRBD2 (5 bases each). The ends were cut back, 2 bases at V and 0 bases at J, with 14 bases in the middle. Germline V gives CDR1 LNHDA, CDR2 SQIVND (reference sequence). The CDR3 totals 17 residues. The whole variable domain, filled in from reference TRBV19 and TRBJ2-4, reads DGGITQSPKYLFRKEGQNVTLSCEQNLNHDAMYWYRQDPGQGLRLIYYSQIVNDFQKGDIAEGYSVSREKKESFPLTVTSAQKNPTAFYLCASSIRGERLAKNIQYFGAGTRLSVL.

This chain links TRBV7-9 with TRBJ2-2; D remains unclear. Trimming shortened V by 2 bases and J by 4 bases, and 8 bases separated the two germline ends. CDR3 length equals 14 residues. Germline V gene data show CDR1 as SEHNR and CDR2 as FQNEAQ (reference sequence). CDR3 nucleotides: TGTGCCAGCAGCTTACCGGCGGTCACCGGGGAGCTGTTTTTT. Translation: CASSLPAVTGELFF.

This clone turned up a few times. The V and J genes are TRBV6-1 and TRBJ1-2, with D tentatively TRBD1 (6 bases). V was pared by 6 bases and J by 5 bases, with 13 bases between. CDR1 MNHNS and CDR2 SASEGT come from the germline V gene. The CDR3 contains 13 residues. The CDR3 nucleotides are TGTGCCAGCAGCCGCTTACAGGGATATGGCTACACCTTC. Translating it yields CASSRLQGYGYTF.

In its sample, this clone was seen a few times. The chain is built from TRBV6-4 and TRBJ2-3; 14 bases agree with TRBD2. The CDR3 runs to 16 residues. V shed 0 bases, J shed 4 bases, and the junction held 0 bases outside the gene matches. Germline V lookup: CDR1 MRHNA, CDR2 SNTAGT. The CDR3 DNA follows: TGTGCCAGCAGTGACTCGACTAGCGGGGGGGCAGATACGCAGTATTTT. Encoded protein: CASSDSTSGGADTQYF.

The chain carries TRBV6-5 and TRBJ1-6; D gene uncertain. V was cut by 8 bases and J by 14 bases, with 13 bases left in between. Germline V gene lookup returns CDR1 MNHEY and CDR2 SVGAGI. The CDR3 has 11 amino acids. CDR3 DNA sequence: TGTGCCAGCGAAGCCTTGGGGACCCTCCACTTT. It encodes CASEALGTLHF.

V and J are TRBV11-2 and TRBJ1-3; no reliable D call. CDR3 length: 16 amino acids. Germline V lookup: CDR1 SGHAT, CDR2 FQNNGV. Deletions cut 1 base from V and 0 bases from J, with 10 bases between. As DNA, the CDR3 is TGTGCCAGCAGCTTAGGGGTCAGACCCTCTGGAAACACCATATATTTT. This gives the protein CASSLGVRPSGNTIYF.

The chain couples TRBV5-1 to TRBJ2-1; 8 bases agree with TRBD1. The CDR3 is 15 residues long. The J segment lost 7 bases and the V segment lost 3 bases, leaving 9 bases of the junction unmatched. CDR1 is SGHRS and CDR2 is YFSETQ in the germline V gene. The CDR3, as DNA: TGCGCCAGCAGCTCAGATGGACAGGGCCGGAATGAGCAGTTCTTC. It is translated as CASSSDGQGRNEQFF.

The CDR3 loop is CASRGTDYNEQFF. Here the CDR3 DNA reads TGCGCCAGCAGAGGGACAGATTACAATGAGCAGTTCTTC. The gene calls are TRBV5-1 and TRBJ2-1, with 7 bases lining up with TRBD1. The length of the CDR3 is 13 residues. The V gene's germline CDR1 is SGHRS and CDR2 YFSETQ. Trimming removed 5 bases from V and 4 bases from J; junction bases left unmatched: 3.

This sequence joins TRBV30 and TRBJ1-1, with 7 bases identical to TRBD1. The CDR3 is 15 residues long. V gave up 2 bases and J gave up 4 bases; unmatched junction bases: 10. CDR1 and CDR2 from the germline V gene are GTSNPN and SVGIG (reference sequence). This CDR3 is CAWSPIGGSGTEAFF. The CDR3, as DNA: TGTGCCTGGAGTCCTATAGGGGGCTCGGGCACTGAAGCTTTCTTT.

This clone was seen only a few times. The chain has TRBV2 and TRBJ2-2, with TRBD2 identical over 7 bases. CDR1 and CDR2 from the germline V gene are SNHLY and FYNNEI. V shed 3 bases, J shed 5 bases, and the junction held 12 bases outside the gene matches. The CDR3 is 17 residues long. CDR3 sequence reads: CASSDSGWEGLTGELFF. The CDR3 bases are TGTGCCAGCAGTGATTCGGGGTGGGAGGGCCTTACCGGGGAGCTGTTTTTT.

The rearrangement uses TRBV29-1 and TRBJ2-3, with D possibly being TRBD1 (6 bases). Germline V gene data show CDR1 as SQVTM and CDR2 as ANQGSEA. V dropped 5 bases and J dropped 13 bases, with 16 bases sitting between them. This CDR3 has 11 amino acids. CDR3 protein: CSVRTGNGEYF. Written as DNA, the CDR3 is TGCAGCGTTCGAACAGGGAATGGGGAGTATTTT.